This TCR beta chain was sequenced in a study of cytomegalovirus exposure and HLA in healthy donors. Study as a whole: Of roughly 400 genotyped donors, more than 75% clustered with self-reported Caucasian donors.

Turning to this clone: Its antigen is undetermined.

Whole-study results and caveats: One variant, a missense change in DCLRE1C, was linked in a later analysis to TCR beta V- and J-gene trimming. The authors enumerated over 150 TCR beta chains as linked to cytomegalovirus.

Primers for the PCR totalled 60 Vbeta and 13 Jbeta. TCRdb's table, derived via immunoSEQ multiplex PCR, lists solely in-frame clones and lacks some. The sample shows about 60,000 clones, 60% to 85% of them seen only once. V dropped 11 bases and J dropped 2 bases, with 10 bases sitting between them. The CDR3 has 13 residues. CDR1 LNHDA and CDR2 SQIVND come from the germline V gene (reference sequence). In nominal health when sampled, donors likely had unrecorded immune exposures nonetheless. The specimen sequenced was PBMCs. The rearrangement joins TRBV19 to TRBJ1-6; TRBD1 is a possible D gene (6 bases). The clonotype was recovered from a woman aged 40 to 50 in good health and CMV-seropositive. CDR3 DNA: TGTGCCTCCAGGGGTACCTATAATTCACCCCTCCACTTT. This encodes CASRGTYNSPLHF.